This T cell receptor beta chain comes out of a study of metastatic and nonmetastatic thyroid tumors. Background on the study: Across peripheral blood and tumor or nodule tissue samples taken from malignant and benign thyroid patients, the repertoires were compared with one another.

Study-wide findings and caveats: The reported finding was significantly higher TCR beta diversity in malignant thyroid tumors relative to benign nodules, in blood and tumor.

Methods used by the authors: The study's classifier, a distant-metastasis tool for papillary thyroid cancer, was built using CDR3 differences across clinicopathological groups. TCRdb re-called clones from the PCR reads using MiXCR. These V and J calls are TCRdb output, not the study's own analysis. The sample yields some 14,000 clones, approximately 12% seen once. The CDR3 runs 15 residues. Germline CDR1 is MNHNS and CDR2 is SASEGT. All patients were treatment-naive before thyroid surgery. This clone was seen a handful of times. The antigen is not known. An end of the junction does not agree with germline; a read error may underlie this.

This chain links TRBV6-1 with TRBJ2-2, with D uncertain. The sequence was obtained from a female donor with papillary thyroid cancer or a benign thyroid nodule (not recorded which). Some clones in this sample may be carry-over from other donors' samples. What was sequenced was blood. The DNA of the CDR3 is TGTGCCAGCAGTGAAGTCCAGTGCGGTCCCGGTGAGCTGTTTTTT. Its protein product is CASSEVQCGPGELFF.